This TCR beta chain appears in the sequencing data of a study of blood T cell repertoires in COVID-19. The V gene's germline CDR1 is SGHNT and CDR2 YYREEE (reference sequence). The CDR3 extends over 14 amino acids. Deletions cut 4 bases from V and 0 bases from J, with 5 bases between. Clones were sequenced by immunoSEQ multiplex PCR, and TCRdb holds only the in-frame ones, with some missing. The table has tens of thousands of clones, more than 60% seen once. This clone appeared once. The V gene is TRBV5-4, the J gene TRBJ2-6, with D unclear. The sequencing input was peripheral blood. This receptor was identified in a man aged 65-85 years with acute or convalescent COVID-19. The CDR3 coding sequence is TGTGCCAGCAGCCACAGCTCTGGGGCCAACGTCCTGACTTTC. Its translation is CASSHSSGANVLTF.